The 18 T cell receptor beta chains given below trace back to one sample, sequenced in a study of blood T cell repertoires in COVID-19 (dated by TCRdb to between 2020 and 2021). Receptors were amplified or captured by the immunoSEQ multiplex PCR assay. TCRdb mirrors the immuneACCESS table, restricted to in-frame sequences. Some clones are absent from its copies; in checked studies, under half trace to an unresolved V gene, and the reason for the others is unknown. The sample data list roughly 220,000 clones, and 90% of these were observed just once. Of the sample, roughly 16% falls within the top ten clones. The sample taken for sequencing was PBMCs or T cells enriched from blood (not recorded which). The receptors here all came from a man aged 25-45 years who had been exposed to COVID-19.

This clone was seen a few times. This chain links TRBV6-5 with TRBJ1-1; D is undetermined. This CDR3 comprises 13 residues. Trimming took 5 bases from V and 6 from J, leaving 13 bases between them. CDR1 and CDR2 from the germline V gene are MNHEY and SVGAGI. CDR3 loop: CASSPHQRSEAFF. As DNA, the CDR3 is TGTGCCAGCAGTCCTCACCAGAGGTCTGAAGCTTTCTTT.

Here the CDR3 DNA reads TGTGCCAGCAGCCCACTACAGGGGGCGCGTGGCTACACCTTC. Its protein is CASSPLQGARGYTF. The chain employs TRBV6-5 and TRBJ1-2; TRBD1 agrees at 9 bases. In germline, CDR1 is MNHEY, CDR2 SVGAGI. CDR3 length: 14 residues. Trimming cost V 6 bases and J 7 bases; bases outside gene matches: 9.

This chain connects TRBV23-1 to TRBJ1-2, with 10 positions matching TRBD1. TRBV23-1 falls under the ORF class, with uncertain function. The junction had 10 bases not matched to a gene; V was cut back by 6 bases and J by 3 bases. There are 16 residues in the CDR3. CDR3 DNA sequence: TGCGCCAGCAGCCTTCGACAGGGGGCTATCGACTATGGCTACACCTTC. Translated: CASSLRQGAIDYGYTF.

CDR3 amino acids: CASSLGGASNTDTQYF. CDR3 in DNA: TGTGCCAGCAGCCTAGGGGGAGCCTCAAACACAGATACGCAGTATTTT. The chain carries TRBV9 and TRBJ2-3; maybe TRBD1 (6 bases). Germline CDR1 SGDLS, CDR2 YYNGEE. This CDR3 comprises 16 residues. V was cut by 4 bases and J by 2 bases, with 17 bases left in between.

This sequence joins TRBV7-2 and TRBJ2-2; 10 positions match TRBD1. The junction had 9 bases not matched to a gene; V was cut back by 3 bases and J by 8 bases. Germline V lookup: CDR1 SGHTA, CDR2 FQGNSA. The length of the CDR3 is 16 residues. CDR3 region: CASSLDSGQGTGELFF. As DNA, the CDR3 is TGTGCCAGCAGCTTGGATTCGGGACAGGGGACGGGGGAGCTGTTTTTT.

V and J are TRBV4-3 and TRBJ1-3; D possibly corresponds to TRBD1 (5 bases). Germline CDR1 and CDR2: LGHNA and YSLEER. This CDR3 contains 16 residues. The V and J ends lost 1 base and 0 bases respectively, with 10 bases between them. The CDR3 DNA is TGCGCCAGCAGCCAAGCGCAGGGAACCTCTGGAAACACCATATATTTT. Its protein is CASSQAQGTSGNTIYF.

The chain employs TRBV5-1 and TRBJ1-4, with 8 bases fitting TRBD1. Germline assignment: CDR1 SGHRS and CDR2 YFSETQ. J was trimmed by 3 bases and V by 2 bases; bases with no gene match: 3. The CDR3 loop spans 15 amino acids. CDR3 region: CASSFQGAANEKLFF. The CDR3 DNA reads TGCGCCAGCAGCTTCCAGGGGGCAGCTAATGAAAAACTGTTTTTT.

The chain carries TRBV5-1 and TRBJ1-1, with D hard to call. Germline lookup yields CDR1 SGHRS and CDR2 YFSETQ. Trimming took off 0 bases at V and 6 bases at J, with 15 bases between the two ends. The CDR3 is 15 residues long. CDR3: CASSLDRLEGAEAFF. The CDR3 DNA reads as TGCGCCAGCAGCTTGGATAGGCTCGAGGGCGCTGAAGCTTTCTTT. The complete variable domain, with remaining parts taken from reference TRBV5-1 and TRBJ1-1, reads KAGVTQTPRYLIKTRGQQVTLSCSPISGHRSVSWYQQTPGQGLQFLFEYFSETQRNKGNFPGRFSGRQFSNSRSEMNVSTLELGDSALYLCASSLDRLEGAEAFFGQGTRLTVV.

The CDR3 DNA reads as TGTGCCAGCCGAGACCACAGAGTCTACGAGCAGTACTTC. It codes for CASRDHRVYEQYF. This rearrangement joins TRBV3-1 (or the pseudogene TRBV3-2) to TRBJ2-7; D not certain. Germline-derived CDR1 and CDR2 are LGHDT and YNNKEL (reference sequence). V was shortened by 8 bases and J by 3 bases, with 14 bases between the two germline ends. CDR3 length equals 13 residues.

This clone was detected only a few times. The chain couples TRBV11-2 to TRBJ2-4, with TRBD2 matching over 9 bases. CDR3 length equals 17 residues. Looked up from germline, CDR1 is SGHAT and CDR2 is FQNNGV. V was clipped by 5 bases and J by 0 bases; unmatched bases: 8. The CDR3 DNA reads TGTGCCAGCAGCCCACGACTAGCGGATTTAGCCAAAAACATTCAGTACTTC. This sequence encodes CASSPRLADLAKNIQYF.

The chain joins TRBV10-2 to TRBJ2-1; 8 bases line up with TRBD1. In germline, CDR1 is WSHSY, CDR2 SAAADI. J gave up 9 bases and V 10 bases, and 11 bases lay outside the gene matches. CDR3 length equals 13 residues. CDR3 sequence reads: CATPGAGGTEQFF. The CDR3 DNA is TGCGCCACCCCGGGGGCAGGGGGCACTGAGCAGTTCTTC.

The gene calls are TRBV5-1 and TRBJ2-5; D is unclear. Germline V gives CDR1 SGHRS, CDR2 YFSETQ. The CDR3 has 12 amino acids. The V end lost 0 bases, the J end lost 5 bases, and 5 bases lay between the germline ends. The CDR3 here is CASSLAFETQYF. The CDR3 DNA reads TGCGCCAGCAGCTTGGCCTTCGAGACCCAGTACTTC.

The chain uses TRBV11-2 and TRBJ2-1, with unresolved D. Germline V gene data show CDR1 as SGHAT and CDR2 as FQNNGV. This CDR3 is 15 amino acids long. V lost 0 bases and J lost 1, with 7 bases in between. The CDR3 sequence is CASSLDQASYNEQFF. The CDR3, as DNA: TGTGCCAGCAGCTTAGATCAGGCTTCCTACAATGAGCAGTTCTTC.

This clone was detected only a few times. The V gene is TRBV13, the J gene TRBJ1-1; 7 nucleotides match TRBD1. The J segment lost 4 bases and the V segment lost 3 bases, leaving 2 bases of the junction unmatched. The germline gives CDR1 PRHDT, CDR2 FYEKMQ (reference sequence). The CDR3 loop spans 13 amino acids. CDR3: CASSFNRGTEAFF. The CDR3 DNA follows: TGTGCCAGCAGCTTCAACAGGGGCACTGAAGCTTTCTTT.

This chain joins TRBV10-1 and TRBJ1-4, with a tentative D call TRBD1 (5 bases). The V gene's germline CDR1 is WNHNN and CDR2 SYGVQD (reference sequence). V lost 0 bases and J lost 8, with 10 bases in between. The CDR3 totals 14 residues. The CDR3: CASSESWKGEKLFF. The CDR3 region has the DNA TGCGCCAGCAGTGAGTCTTGGAAGGGGGAAAAACTGTTTTTT.

The V gene is TRBV6-2 or TRBV6-3, the J gene TRBJ2-5; 15 bases agree with TRBD2. The CDR3 contains 17 residues. Germline CDR1 reads MNHEY; CDR2 reads SVGEGT. The J segment lost 5 bases and the V segment lost 4 bases, leaving 8 bases of the junction unmatched. The CDR3 DNA sequence: TGTGCCAGCAGTTCCGGACTAGCGGGGGGGTCGATGGAGACCCAGTACTTC. It translates to CASSSGLAGGSMETQYF.

V gene TRBV5-4 combines with J gene TRBJ2-1; D might be TRBD2 (5 bases). The CDR3 contains 14 residues. V was shortened by 2 bases and J by 5 bases, with 11 bases between the two germline ends. The germline V gene encodes CDR1 SGHNT and CDR2 YYREEE (reference sequence). The CDR3 DNA reads TGTGCCAGCAGCTTAGAGGGAACGGACAATGAGCAGTTCTTC. It yields the protein CASSLEGTDNEQFF.

The chain employs TRBV6-5 and TRBJ1-2; TRBD1 matches 7 bases. The CDR3 sequence is 13 residues long. The V segment lost 6 bases and the J segment 4 bases; nucleotides outside the gene matches: 5. Germline CDR1 reads MNHEY; CDR2 reads SVGAGI. In DNA form, the CDR3 reads TGTGCCAGCAGCGGGGACAGAGGCTATGGCTACACCTTC. Its protein product is CASSGDRGYGYTF.